This TCR beta chain was profiled in a study of blood T cells in healthy people across ages. Study-wide context: The capture of about one barcoded beta molecule per two T cells was achieved by template switching. Points from the study as a whole: CMV status of donors was not determined, possibly confounding expanded clonotype changes.

Extractions gave at least 5.5 micrograms of total RNA per sample. With respect to this clonotype: What it binds is unknown. The junction and the germline gene differ at one end; a read error may be behind it.

The CDR3 contains 15 residues. Germline V gene sequence: CDR1 SNHLY, CDR2 FYNNEI. Using a J-beta primer mix together with a sample-barcoded 5' primer, a second PCR was run for roughly 7 to 12 cycles. With 12 random nucleotides, a template-switch adaptor tagged each individual cDNA molecule. TCRdb reanalysed the 5' RACE reads using MiXCR and keeps one entry per CDR3 protein. Among approximately 600,000 distinct CDR3 sequences listed, roughly 50% were seen once. This chain joins TRBV2 and TRBJ2-6; TRBD1 is a possible D gene (6 bases). Source material: blood. The sequence came from a man aged 55 to 70 in good health. In nucleotides, the CDR3 is TGTGCCTGCAGTGAACAGGGCTCTGGGGCCAACGTCCTGACTTTC. This gives the protein CACSEQGSGANVLTF.